This TCR beta chain was obtained from a study of neurological immune-mediated disorders. cDNA was made by 5'RACE with 10-nucleotide random UMIs. TCRdb itself ran the 5' RACE reads through MiXCR, one entry per CDR3 protein. Of about 45,000 distinct CDR3 sequences in the sample, about 14% were seen once. Sample time point: longitudinal time-point 3. The study built unsorted libraries from 2 million PBMCs kept at -80 C. Study-wide points: The study found the most TCR clonal expansion in HTLV-1-associated myelopathy and the least in multiple sclerosis, below healthy controls. None of the CDR3 amino acid sequences of expanded clones were shared across subjects, and this suggested private repertoires in all groups.

The germline gives CDR1 MDHEN, CDR2 SYDVKM. Deletions cut 4 bases from V and 2 bases from J, with 4 bases between. CDR3 length: 12 amino acids. This clonotype was recorded many times. The antigen is undetermined. The chain recombines TRBV28 with TRBJ2-3; D remains ambiguous. What was sequenced was PBMCs. This clonotype was sampled from a man aged 25-45 years in good health. CDR3 protein: CASSSHTDTQYF. In nucleotides, the CDR3 is TGTGCCAGCAGTTCGCACACAGATACGCAGTATTTT.